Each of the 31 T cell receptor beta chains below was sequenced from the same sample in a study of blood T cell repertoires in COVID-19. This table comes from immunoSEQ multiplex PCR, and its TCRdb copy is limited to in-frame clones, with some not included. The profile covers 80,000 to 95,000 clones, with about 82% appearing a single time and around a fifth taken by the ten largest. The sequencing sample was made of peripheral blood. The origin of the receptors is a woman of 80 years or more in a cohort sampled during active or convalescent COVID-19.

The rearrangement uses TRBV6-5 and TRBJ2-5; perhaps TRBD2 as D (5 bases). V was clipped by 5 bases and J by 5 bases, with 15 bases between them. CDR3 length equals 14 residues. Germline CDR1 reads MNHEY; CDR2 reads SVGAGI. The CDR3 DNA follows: TGTGCCAGCAGTCTCGGGCCTAGCAGGGAGACCCAGTACTTC. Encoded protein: CASSLGPSRETQYF.

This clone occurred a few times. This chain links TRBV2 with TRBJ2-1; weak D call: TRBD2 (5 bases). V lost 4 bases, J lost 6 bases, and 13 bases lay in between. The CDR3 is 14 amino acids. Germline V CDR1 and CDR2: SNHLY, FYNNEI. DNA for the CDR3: TGTGCCAGCAGTGTAGATTCTAGCACCAATGAGCAGTTCTTC. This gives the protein CASSVDSSTNEQFF.

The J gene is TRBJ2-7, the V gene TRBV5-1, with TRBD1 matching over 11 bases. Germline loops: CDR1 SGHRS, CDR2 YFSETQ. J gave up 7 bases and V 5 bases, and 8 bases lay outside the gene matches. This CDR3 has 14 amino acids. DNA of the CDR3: TGCGCCAGCAGTTCCGGGACAGGGGGGCGGGAGCAGTACTTC. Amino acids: CASSSGTGGREQYF.

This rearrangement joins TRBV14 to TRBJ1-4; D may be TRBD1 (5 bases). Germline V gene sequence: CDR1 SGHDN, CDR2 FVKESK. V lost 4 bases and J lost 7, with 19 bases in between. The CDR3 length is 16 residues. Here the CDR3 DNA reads TGTGCCAGCAGCCCTCCGGGGGTAATCCGGATTGAAAAACTGTTTTTT. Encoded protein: CASSPPGVIRIEKLFF.

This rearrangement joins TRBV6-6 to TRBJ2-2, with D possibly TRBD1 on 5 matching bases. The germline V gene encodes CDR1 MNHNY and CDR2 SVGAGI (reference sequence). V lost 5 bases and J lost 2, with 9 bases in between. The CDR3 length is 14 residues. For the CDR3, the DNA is TGTGCCAGCAGTGTAGGGGCTAACACCGGGGAGCTGTTTTTT. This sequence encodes CASSVGANTGELFF.

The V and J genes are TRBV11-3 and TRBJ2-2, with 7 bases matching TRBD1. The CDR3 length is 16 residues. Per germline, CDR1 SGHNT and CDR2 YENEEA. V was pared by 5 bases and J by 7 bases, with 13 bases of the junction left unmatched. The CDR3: CASSPRVRGRGGELFF. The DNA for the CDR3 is TGTGCCAGCAGCCCACGGGTGAGGGGGCGAGGCGGGGAGCTGTTTTTT.

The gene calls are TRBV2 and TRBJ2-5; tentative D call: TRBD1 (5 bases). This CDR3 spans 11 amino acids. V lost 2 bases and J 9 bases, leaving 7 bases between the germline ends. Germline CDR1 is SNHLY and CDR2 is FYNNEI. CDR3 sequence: CASSERGAQYF. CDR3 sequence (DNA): TGTGCCAGCAGTGAAAGGGGTGCCCAGTACTTC.

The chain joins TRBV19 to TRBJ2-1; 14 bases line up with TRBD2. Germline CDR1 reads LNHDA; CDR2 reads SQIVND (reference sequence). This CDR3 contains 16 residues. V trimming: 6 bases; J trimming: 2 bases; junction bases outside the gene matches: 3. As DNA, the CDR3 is TGTGCCAGTAGGACTAGCGGGAGGGCCCCCTACAATGAGCAGTTCTTC. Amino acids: CASRTSGRAPYNEQFF.

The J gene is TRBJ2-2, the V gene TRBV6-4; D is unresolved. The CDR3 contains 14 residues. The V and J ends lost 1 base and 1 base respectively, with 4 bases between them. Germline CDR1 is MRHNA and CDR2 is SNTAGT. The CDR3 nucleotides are TGTGCCAGCAGTGACTTAGAGAACACCGGGGAGCTGTTTTTT. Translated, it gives CASSDLENTGELFF.

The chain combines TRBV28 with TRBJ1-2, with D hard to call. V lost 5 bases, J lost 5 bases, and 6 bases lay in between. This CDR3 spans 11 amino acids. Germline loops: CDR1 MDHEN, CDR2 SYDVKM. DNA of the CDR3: TGTGCCAGCAGTCGGGAATATGGCTACACCTTC. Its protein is CASSREYGYTF.

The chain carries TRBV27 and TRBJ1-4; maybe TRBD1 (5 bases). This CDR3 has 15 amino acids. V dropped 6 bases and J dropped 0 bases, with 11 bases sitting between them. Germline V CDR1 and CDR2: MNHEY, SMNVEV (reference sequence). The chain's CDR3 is CASRPQGSTNEKLFF. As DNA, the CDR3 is TGTGCCAGCAGACCCCAGGGTTCAACTAATGAAAAACTGTTTTTT. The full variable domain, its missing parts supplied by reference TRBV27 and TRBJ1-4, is EAQVTQNPRYLITVTGKKLTVTCSQNMNHEYMSWYRQDPGLGLRQIYYSMNVEVTDKGDVPEGYKVSRKEKRNFPLILESPSPNQTSLYFCASRPQGSTNEKLFFGSGTQLSVL.

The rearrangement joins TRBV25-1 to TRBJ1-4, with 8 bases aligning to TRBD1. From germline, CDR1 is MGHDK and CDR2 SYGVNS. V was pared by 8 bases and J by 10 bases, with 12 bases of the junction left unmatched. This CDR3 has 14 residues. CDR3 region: CASGTGGGFVKLFF. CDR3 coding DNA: TGTGCCAGCGGAACAGGGGGAGGTTTCGTAAAACTGTTTTTT.

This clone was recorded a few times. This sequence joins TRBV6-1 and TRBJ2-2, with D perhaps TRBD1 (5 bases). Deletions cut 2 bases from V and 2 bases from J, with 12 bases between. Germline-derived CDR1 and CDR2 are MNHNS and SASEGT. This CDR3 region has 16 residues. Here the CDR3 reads CASSERAGSNTGELFF. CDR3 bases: TGTGCCAGCAGTGAAAGGGCAGGGTCAAACACCGGGGAGCTGTTTTTT.

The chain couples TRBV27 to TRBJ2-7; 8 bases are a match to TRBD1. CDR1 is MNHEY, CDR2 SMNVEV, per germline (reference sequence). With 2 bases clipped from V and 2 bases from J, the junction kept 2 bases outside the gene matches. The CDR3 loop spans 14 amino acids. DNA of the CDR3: TGTGCCAGCAGTTTAGGGACAGGCCCCTACGAGCAGTACTTC. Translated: CASSLGTGPYEQYF.

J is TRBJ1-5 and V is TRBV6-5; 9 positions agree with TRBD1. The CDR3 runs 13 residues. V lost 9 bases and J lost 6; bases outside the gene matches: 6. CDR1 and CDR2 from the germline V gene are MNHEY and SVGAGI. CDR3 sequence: CASSGTGPQPQHF. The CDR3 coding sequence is TGTGCCAGTTCCGGGACAGGGCCTCAGCCCCAGCATTTT.

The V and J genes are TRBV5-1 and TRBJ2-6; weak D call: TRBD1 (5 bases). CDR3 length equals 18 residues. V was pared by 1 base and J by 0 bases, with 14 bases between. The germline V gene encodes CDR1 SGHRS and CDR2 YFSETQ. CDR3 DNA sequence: TGCGCCAGCAGCTTGTTTGCACAGGCGACCTCTGGGGCCAACGTCCTGACTTTC. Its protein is CASSLFAQATSGANVLTF.

The CDR3 region has the DNA TGTGCCAGCAGTATTAGCGGGTTTAGCTCCTACGAGCAGTACTTC. This encodes CASSISGFSSYEQYF. The rearrangement uses TRBV2 and TRBJ2-7; TRBD2 matches 7 bases. The V gene's germline CDR1 is SNHLY and CDR2 FYNNEI. V dropped 5 bases and J dropped 0; count of bases not matched to a gene: 7. This CDR3 is built from 15 residues.

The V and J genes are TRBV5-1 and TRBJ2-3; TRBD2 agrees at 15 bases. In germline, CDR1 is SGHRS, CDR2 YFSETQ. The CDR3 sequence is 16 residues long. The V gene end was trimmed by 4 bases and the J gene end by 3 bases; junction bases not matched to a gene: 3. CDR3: CASSGLAGGVTDTQYF. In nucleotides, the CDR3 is TGCGCCAGCAGCGGACTAGCGGGAGGGGTAACAGATACGCAGTATTTT.

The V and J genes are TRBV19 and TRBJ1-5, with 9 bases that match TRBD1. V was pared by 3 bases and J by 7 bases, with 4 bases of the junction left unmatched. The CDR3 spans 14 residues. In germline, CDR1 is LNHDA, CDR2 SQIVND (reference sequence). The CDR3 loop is CASSIRQGEQPQHF. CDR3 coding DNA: TGTGCCAGTAGTATTAGACAGGGGGAACAGCCCCAGCATTTT.

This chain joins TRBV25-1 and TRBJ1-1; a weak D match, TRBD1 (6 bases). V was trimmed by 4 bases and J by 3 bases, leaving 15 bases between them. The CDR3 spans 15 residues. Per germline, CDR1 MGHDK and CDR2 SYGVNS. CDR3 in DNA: TGTGCCAGCAGTGCGACAGGTGTGCTGGACACTGAAGCTTTCTTT. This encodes CASSATGVLDTEAFF.

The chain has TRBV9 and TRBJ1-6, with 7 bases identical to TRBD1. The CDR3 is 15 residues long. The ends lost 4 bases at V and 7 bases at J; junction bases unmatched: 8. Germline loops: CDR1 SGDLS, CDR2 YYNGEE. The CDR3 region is CASSKGAGRNSPLHF. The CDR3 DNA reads TGTGCCAGCAGCAAGGGGGCAGGGCGAAATTCACCCCTCCACTTT. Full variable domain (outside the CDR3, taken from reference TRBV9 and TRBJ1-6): DSGVTQTPKHLITATGQRVTLRCSPRSGDLSVYWYQQSLDQGLQFLIQYYNGEERAKGNILERFSAQQFPDLHSELNLSSLELGDSALYFCASSKGAGRNSPLHFGNGTRLTVT.

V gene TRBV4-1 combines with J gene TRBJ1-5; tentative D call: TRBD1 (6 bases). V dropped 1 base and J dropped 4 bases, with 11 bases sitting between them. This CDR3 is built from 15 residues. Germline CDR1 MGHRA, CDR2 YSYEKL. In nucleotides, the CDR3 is TGCGCCAGCAGCCAAGGGACAGAACGGAATCAGCCCCAGCATTTT. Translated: CASSQGTERNQPQHF.

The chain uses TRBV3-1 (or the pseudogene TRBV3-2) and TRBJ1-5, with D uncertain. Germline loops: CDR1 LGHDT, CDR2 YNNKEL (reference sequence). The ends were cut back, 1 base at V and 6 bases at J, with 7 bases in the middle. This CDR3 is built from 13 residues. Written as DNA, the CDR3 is TGTGCCAGCAGCCAAGTAGAGGGTCAGCCCCAGCATTTT. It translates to CASSQVEGQPQHF.

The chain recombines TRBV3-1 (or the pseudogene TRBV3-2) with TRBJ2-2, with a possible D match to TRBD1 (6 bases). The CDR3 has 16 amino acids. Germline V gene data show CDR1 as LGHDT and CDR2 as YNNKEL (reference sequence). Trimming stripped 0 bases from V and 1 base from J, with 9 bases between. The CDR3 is CASSQDRGGNTGELFF. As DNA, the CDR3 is TGTGCCAGCAGCCAAGATAGAGGGGGGAACACCGGGGAGCTGTTTTTT.

The CDR3 DNA reads as TGTGCCAGCAGCGTAGACCCGGGAAGCGGGTATGGCTACACCTTC. Translated, it gives CASSVDPGSGYGYTF. The V gene is TRBV9, the J gene TRBJ1-2; D unclear. Trimming took 0 bases from V and 5 from J, leaving 14 bases between them. The germline V gene encodes CDR1 SGDLS and CDR2 YYNGEE. CDR3 length: 15 residues. The full variable domain, its missing parts supplied by reference TRBV9 and TRBJ1-2, is DSGVTQTPKHLITATGQRVTLRCSPRSGDLSVYWYQQSLDQGLQFLIQYYNGEERAKGNILERFSAQQFPDLHSELNLSSLELGDSALYFCASSVDPGSGYGYTFGSGTRLTVV.

In nucleotides, the CDR3 is TGTGCCAGCTCACCCCTAACAGGGAGTATAGGGGGAACTGAAGCTTTCTTT. Amino acids: CASSPLTGSIGGTEAFF. The rearrangement joins TRBV18 to TRBJ1-1; TRBD1 is a possible D gene (6 bases). From germline, CDR1 is KGHSH and CDR2 LQKENI. This CDR3 spans 17 amino acids. V lost 3 bases and J 5 bases, leaving 22 bases between the germline ends.

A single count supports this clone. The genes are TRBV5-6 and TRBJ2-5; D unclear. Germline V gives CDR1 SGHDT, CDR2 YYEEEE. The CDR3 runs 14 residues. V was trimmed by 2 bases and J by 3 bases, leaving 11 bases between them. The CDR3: CASSLTEKEETQYF. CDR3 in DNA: TGTGCCAGCAGCTTAACGGAGAAGGAAGAGACCCAGTACTTC. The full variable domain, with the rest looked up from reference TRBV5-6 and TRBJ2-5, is DAGVTQSPTHLIKTRGQQVTLRCSPKSGHDTVSWYQQALGQGPQFIFQYYEEEERQRGNFPDRFSGHQFPNYSSELNVNALLLGDSALYLCASSLTEKEETQYFGPGTRLLVL.

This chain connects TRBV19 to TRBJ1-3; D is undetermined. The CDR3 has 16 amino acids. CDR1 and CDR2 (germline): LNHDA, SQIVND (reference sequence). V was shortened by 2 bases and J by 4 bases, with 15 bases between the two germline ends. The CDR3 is CASSISLAGPGNTIYF. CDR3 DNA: TGTGCCAGTAGTATATCGCTGGCAGGCCCCGGAAACACCATATATTTT.

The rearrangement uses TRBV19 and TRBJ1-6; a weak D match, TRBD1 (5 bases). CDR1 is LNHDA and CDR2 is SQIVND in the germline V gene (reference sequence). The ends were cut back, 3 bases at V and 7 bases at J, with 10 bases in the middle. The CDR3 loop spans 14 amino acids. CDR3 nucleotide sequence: TGTGCCAGTAGTATCCAGGGCTGGAATTCACCCCTCCACTTT. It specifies CASSIQGWNSPLHF.

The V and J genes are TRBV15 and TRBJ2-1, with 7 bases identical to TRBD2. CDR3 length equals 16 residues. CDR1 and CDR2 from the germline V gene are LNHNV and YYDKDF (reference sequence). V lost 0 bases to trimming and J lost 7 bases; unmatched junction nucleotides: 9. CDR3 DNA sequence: TGTGCCACCAGCAGAGATAGGGTGGGAGGGCTTAATGAGCAGTTCTTC. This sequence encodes CATSRDRVGGLNEQFF.

CDR3 in amino acids: CASSQGTYYNEQFF. The CDR3 DNA reads TGTGCCAGCTCTCAGGGGACCTACTACAATGAGCAGTTCTTC. This chain links TRBV9 with TRBJ2-1, with a tentative D call TRBD1 (6 bases). Trimming left V 7 bases short and J 3 bases short, with 14 bases between. Germline lookup yields CDR1 SGDLS and CDR2 YYNGEE. This CDR3 has 14 residues.